This T cell receptor beta chain appears in the sequencing data of a study of cytomegalovirus exposure and HLA in healthy donors. With 60 Vbeta and 13 Jbeta primers, the PCR was carried out. Profiled with immunoSEQ multiplex PCR; TCRdb holds only in-frame clones, not every one. The sample lists 120,000 to 150,000 clones, around 78% seen once, with 5.5% to 7% in the top ten. Trimming pared 3 bases from V and 11 bases from J, leaving 14 bases between. This CDR3 comprises 13 residues. From germline, CDR1 is SEHNR and CDR2 FQNEAQ (reference sequence). This TCR came from a woman between 40 and 50 years old in good health and CMV-seropositive. The rearrangement uses TRBV7-9 and TRBJ1-5; D may be TRBD1 (5 bases). The sample comprised PBMCs. The CDR3 spells CASSFQGLTAQHF. CDR3 DNA: TGTGCCAGCAGCTTTCAGGGCCTAACGGCCCAGCATTTT.